This record looks at one T cell receptor (beta chain) sequence and its context. The antigen remains unidentified. This sample was taken from a study of response to subunit inactivated influenza vaccine. TCRdb ran MiXCR on the RT-PCR reads and lists one entry per CDR3 protein. The sample contains around 530,000 distinct CDR3 sequences, about 17% of which appear only once. J lost 0 bases, V lost 6 bases, and 4 bases had no gene match. Germline assignment: CDR1 MDHEN and CDR2 SYDVKM. The CDR3 has 16 amino acids. The study's findings and limits: The authors suggested that few new T cells are recruited per seasonal influenza vaccination.

The clonotype comes from a man in his fifties or sixties who received an inactivated influenza vaccine. The sequenced sample was CD4+ T cells sorted from PBMCs, obtained around 25 months after vaccination. This rearrangement joins TRBV28 to TRBJ2-7, with 14 bases aligning to TRBD2. This CDR3 is CASRPGTSGSSYEQYF. Here the CDR3 DNA reads TGTGCCAGCAGACCCGGGACTAGCGGGAGCTCCTACGAGCAGTACTTC.